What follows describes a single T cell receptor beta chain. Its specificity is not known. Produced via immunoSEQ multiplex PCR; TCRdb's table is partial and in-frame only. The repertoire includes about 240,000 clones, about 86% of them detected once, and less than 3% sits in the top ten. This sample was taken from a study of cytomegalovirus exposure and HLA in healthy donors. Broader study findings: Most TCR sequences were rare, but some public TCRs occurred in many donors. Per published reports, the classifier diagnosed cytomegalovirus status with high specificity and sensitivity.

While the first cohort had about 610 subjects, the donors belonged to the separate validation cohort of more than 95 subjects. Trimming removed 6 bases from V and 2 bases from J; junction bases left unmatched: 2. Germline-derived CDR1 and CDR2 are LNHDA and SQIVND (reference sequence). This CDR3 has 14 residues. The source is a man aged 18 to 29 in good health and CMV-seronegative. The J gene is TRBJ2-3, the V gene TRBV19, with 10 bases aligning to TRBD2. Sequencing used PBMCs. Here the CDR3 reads CASSTSGNTDTQYF. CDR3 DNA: TGTGCCAGTAGCACTAGCGGGAACACAGATACGCAGTATTTT.